Listed here are 2 T cell receptor beta chains from one sample, sequenced in a study of graft-versus-host responses after intestinal transplantation. What these receptors recognize is not known. Generated by immunoSEQ multiplex PCR, the TCRdb table keeps only in-frame clones and is missing some. This table has about 85,000 clones, approximately 90% appearing once. The input for sequencing was unstimulated CD8+ T cells sorted from spleen or lymph node cells, taken before transplant. These receptors originate from a human donor who was the organ donor for an intestinal transplant.

J is TRBJ2-7 and V is TRBV6-5, with TRBD1 matching over 8 bases. Trimming at V came to 8 bases and at J to 2 bases, leaving 11 bases not matched to a gene. Germline V gene data show CDR1 as MNHEY and CDR2 as SVGAGI. This CDR3 has 15 amino acids. The chain's CDR3 is CASGWWGTGTYEQYF. The DNA of the CDR3 is TGTGCCAGCGGGTGGTGGGGGACAGGTACCTACGAGCAGTACTTC.

The rearrangement links TRBV5-4 to TRBJ2-5; D unresolved. There are 14 residues in the CDR3. V dropped 0 bases and J dropped 5 bases, with 11 bases sitting between them. Germline V CDR1 and CDR2: SGHNT, YYREEE (reference sequence). In nucleotides, the CDR3 is TGTGCCAGCAGCTTGGCCGACGCTCCGGAGACCCAGTACTTC. This translates into CASSLADAPETQYF.